A single sample gave rise to the 30 T cell receptor beta chains below, sequenced in a study of cytomegalovirus exposure and HLA in healthy donors. In the PCR, 60 Vbeta and 13 Jbeta primers were used. Repertoires were generated with immunoSEQ multiplex PCR, while TCRdb's copy carries only in-frame clones and drops some. This table has approximately 87,000 clones, around four fifths appearing once. Source material: PBMCs. Source of these receptors: a woman under 30 in good health and CMV-seropositive.

DNA for the CDR3: TGCAGCGTTGTGGCAGGGCGTAATCAGCCCCAGCATTTT. This translates into CSVVAGRNQPQHF. The chain couples TRBV29-1 to TRBJ1-5, with D possibly matching TRBD1 (5 bases). The CDR3 contains 13 residues. Germline CDR1 and CDR2: SQVTM and ANQGSEA. Trimming left V 4 bases short and J 4 bases short, with 11 bases between.

The rearrangement links TRBV5-4 to TRBJ2-1; D gene ambiguous. This CDR3 region has 12 residues. V lost 4 bases to trimming and J lost 9 bases, with 11 bases between them. Germline V gene lookup returns CDR1 SGHNT and CDR2 YYREEE (reference sequence). In nucleotides, the CDR3 is TGTGCCAGCAGCAAGAGCGAACCTGAGCAGTTCTTC. Translated, it gives CASSKSEPEQFF.

The J gene is TRBJ2-5, the V gene TRBV12-5, with a possible D match to TRBD1 (6 bases). Trimming pared 2 bases from V and 1 base from J, leaving 11 bases between. This CDR3 has 15 residues. CDR1 is LGHNT and CDR2 is FRNRAP in the germline V gene. This chain's CDR3 is CASGLSRGIQETQYF. The CDR3 nucleotides are TGTGCTAGTGGTTTGTCTAGGGGGATCCAAGAGACCCAGTACTTC.

This chain links TRBV25-1 with TRBJ1-3; D is undetermined. This CDR3 contains 14 residues. V dropped 3 bases and J dropped 0 bases, with 6 bases sitting between them. Looked up from germline, CDR1 is MGHDK and CDR2 is SYGVNS. CDR3 region: CASSDSISGNTIYF. In DNA form, the CDR3 reads TGTGCCAGCAGTGATTCTATCTCTGGAAACACCATATATTTT.

J is TRBJ2-2 and V is TRBV5-1, with 8 bases identical to TRBD1. V dropped 3 bases and J dropped 4; count of bases not matched to a gene: 14. Germline loops: CDR1 SGHRS, CDR2 YFSETQ. The CDR3 has 18 residues. The DNA of the CDR3 is TGCGCCAGCAGCTCAGTCCCGGGACAGGCCTTGGGCACCGGGGAGCTGTTTTTT. This gives the protein CASSSVPGQALGTGELFF.

This chain connects TRBV6-1 to TRBJ1-5, with D perhaps TRBD1 (5 bases). Trimming pared 2 bases from V and 7 bases from J, leaving 12 bases between. Germline CDR1 reads MNHNS; CDR2 reads SASEGT. The CDR3 contains 14 residues. CDR3 sequence reads: CASSESTVGQPQHF. As DNA, the CDR3 is TGTGCCAGCAGTGAATCGACAGTCGGACAGCCCCAGCATTTT.

The rearrangement joins TRBV15 to TRBJ1-1; TRBD1 aligns across 7 bases. The trim removed 4 bases at V and 1 base at J, leaving 0 bases unmatched. Looked up from germline, CDR1 is LNHNV and CDR2 is YYDKDF (reference sequence). This CDR3 spans 13 amino acids. CDR3 loop: CATSNRGNTEAFF. The CDR3 coding sequence is TGTGCCACCAGCAACAGGGGGAACACTGAAGCTTTCTTT.

The chain carries TRBV4-1 and TRBJ2-3, with D uncertain. Trimming took off 0 bases at V and 2 bases at J, with 15 bases between the two ends. The CDR3 length is 17 residues. Germline values: CDR1 MGHRA, CDR2 YSYEKL. In DNA form, the CDR3 reads TGCGCCAGCAGCCAAGATATAGAGCGCTCCAACACAGATACGCAGTATTTT. It encodes CASSQDIERSNTDTQYF.

The chain carries TRBV18 and TRBJ2-3; 12 bases line up with TRBD2. The germline V gene encodes CDR1 KGHSH and CDR2 LQKENI. The trim removed 6 bases at V and 2 bases at J, leaving 6 bases unmatched. This CDR3 region has 16 residues. The CDR3 DNA reads as TGTGCCAGCTCCCCCGGACTAGCGGGATCCACAGATACGCAGTATTTT. Its protein product is CASSPGLAGSTDTQYF.

The chain carries TRBV4-1 and TRBJ2-7, with TRBD2 matching 14 bases. The V and J ends lost 1 base and 3 bases, in that order; junction bases with no gene match: 5. From germline, CDR1 is MGHRA and CDR2 YSYEKL. The CDR3 extends over 17 amino acids. DNA of the CDR3: TGCGCCAGCAGCCAAGGAGGACTAGCGGGGGGAAACTACGAGCAGTACTTC. This encodes CASSQGGLAGGNYEQYF.

This sequence joins TRBV5-4 and TRBJ1-4, with 8 bases fitting TRBD1. Germline assignment: CDR1 SGHNT and CDR2 YYREEE (reference sequence). This CDR3 is built from 17 residues. V lost 5 bases to trimming and J lost 0 bases; unmatched junction nucleotides: 9. The CDR3, as DNA: TGTGCCAGCAGTACCGGGACAGGATTGACAACTAATGAAAAACTGTTTTTT. This sequence encodes CASSTGTGLTTNEKLFF.

This rearrangement joins TRBV27 to TRBJ2-7; possible D gene TRBD2, 7 bases. From germline, CDR1 is MNHEY and CDR2 SMNVEV (reference sequence). V gave up 8 bases and J gave up 0 bases, with 20 bases separating them. The CDR3 has 16 residues. The CDR3 region is CASSPRGGPDSYEQYF. The CDR3, as DNA: TGTGCCAGCTCTCCAAGGGGGGGACCGGACTCCTACGAGCAGTACTTC.

The chain employs TRBV2 and TRBJ2-7, with D perhaps TRBD2 (6 bases). V was shortened by 7 bases and J by 0 bases, with 16 bases between the two germline ends. This CDR3 region has 15 residues. Germline V CDR1 and CDR2: SNHLY, FYNNEI. CDR3 residues: CASNPGRGSSYEQYF. CDR3 DNA: TGTGCCAGCAACCCAGGCCGGGGGTCCTCCTACGAGCAGTACTTC.

This clone has only one observation. The chain carries TRBV6-1 and TRBJ2-1, with unresolved D. V was cut by 2 bases and J by 9 bases, with 11 bases left in between. This CDR3 spans 13 amino acids. The germline CDR1 and CDR2 sequences are MNHNS and SASEGT. This chain's CDR3 is CASSESTLGEQFF. CDR3 bases: TGTGCCAGCAGTGAATCAACCCTCGGTGAGCAGTTCTTC.

V and J are TRBV7-2 and TRBJ2-5; the D gene is possibly TRBD1 (6 bases). CDR3 length equals 15 residues. Trimming cost V 1 base and J 5 bases, with 14 bases left between them. Germline values: CDR1 SGHTA, CDR2 FQGNSA. CDR3 amino acids: CASSLGPAQGETQYF. CDR3 nucleotide sequence: TGTGCCAGCAGCTTAGGTCCAGCGCAGGGGGAGACCCAGTACTTC.

V gene TRBV6-6 combines with J gene TRBJ1-2, with TRBD1 matching 10 bases. Germline trimming cut 7 bases from V and 6 bases from J; bases unmatched to any gene: 5. There are 13 residues in the CDR3. Germline CDR1 is MNHNY and CDR2 is SVGAGI (reference sequence). CDR3 amino acids: CASILDRGNGYTF. In nucleotides, the CDR3 is TGTGCCAGCATCTTGGACAGGGGGAATGGCTACACCTTC.

The chain uses TRBV25-1 and TRBJ2-2; D may be TRBD2 (5 bases). The germline CDR1 and CDR2 sequences are MGHDK and SYGVNS. CDR3 length equals 14 residues. V was pared by 4 bases and J by 3 bases, with 9 bases between. CDR3 sequence: CASSAGLYTGELFF. Here the CDR3 DNA reads TGTGCCAGCAGTGCTGGACTGTACACCGGGGAGCTGTTTTTT.

This rearrangement joins TRBV15 to TRBJ1-2, with D maybe TRBD1 (6 bases). The germline V gene has CDR1 LNHNV and CDR2 YYDKDF (reference sequence). V dropped 1 base and J dropped 8 bases, with 20 bases sitting between them. The CDR3 has 16 residues. CDR3 sequence reads: CATSRGGGLRVHGYTF. In nucleotides, the CDR3 is TGTGCCACCAGCAGAGGGGGGGGGCTCAGGGTTCACGGCTACACCTTC.

The chain combines TRBV15 with TRBJ2-7; the D is unclear. This CDR3 spans 14 amino acids. Looked up from germline, CDR1 is LNHNV and CDR2 is YYDKDF (reference sequence). V was pared by 3 bases and J by 3 bases, with 12 bases between. The DNA of the CDR3 is TGTGCCACCAGCAGTCTTCACAGCTACTACGAGCAGTACTTC. Amino acid sequence: CATSSLHSYYEQYF.

The DNA for the CDR3 is TGCGCCAGCAGGACTACAGGGAGCTATGAAGCTTTCTTT. Its protein is CASRTTGSYEAFF. J is TRBJ1-1 and V is TRBV5-1; the D gene is possibly TRBD1 (6 bases). The germline V and J ends were trimmed by 5 bases and 7 bases, with 15 bases remaining between them. The CDR3 length is 13 residues. The germline CDR1 and CDR2 sequences are SGHRS and YFSETQ.

The gene calls are TRBV28 and TRBJ2-2; perhaps TRBD2 as D (6 bases). This CDR3 is built from 15 residues. CDR1 MDHEN and CDR2 SYDVKM come from the germline V gene. Trimming removed 6 bases at V and 6 bases at J, with 17 bases between. CDR3 sequence (DNA): TGTGCCAGCAGCCTTAGCGGTGGAGGGGCCGGGGAGCTGTTTTTT. This translates into CASSLSGGGAGELFF.

This clone appeared once. The rearrangement joins TRBV5-6 to TRBJ2-3, with 10 bases matching TRBD2. This CDR3 spans 16 amino acids. The germline CDR1 and CDR2 sequences are SGHDT and YYEEEE. V shed 6 bases, J shed 5 bases, and the junction held 12 bases outside the gene matches. The CDR3 DNA follows: TGTGCCAGCACCCCTTTCGTAGCGGGAGGAGGAGATACGCAGTATTTT. Encoded protein: CASTPFVAGGGDTQYF.

The gene calls are TRBV5-1 and TRBJ1-2; no firm D call. Per germline, CDR1 SGHRS and CDR2 YFSETQ. The length of the CDR3 is 18 residues. The V gene lost 0 bases and the J gene lost 5 bases, with 23 bases spanning the gap. The CDR3: CASSLVRSTVGSVYGYTF. CDR3 coding DNA: TGCGCCAGCAGCTTGGTTAGGTCCACAGTAGGGAGCGTTTATGGCTACACCTTC.

This clone was found many times. V and J are TRBV6-1 and TRBJ2-1, with D possibly matching TRBD2 (6 bases). The CDR3 totals 15 residues. Trimming left V 0 bases short and J 0 bases short, with 6 bases between. Germline CDR1 reads MNHNS; CDR2 reads SASEGT. This CDR3 reads CASSEASGSYNEQFF. The DNA of the CDR3 is TGTGCCAGCAGTGAAGCTAGCGGCTCCTACAATGAGCAGTTCTTC.

About this clone: Compared with germline, one end of the junction differs, possibly owing to a read error. The V gene is TRBV7-7, the J gene TRBJ2-5, with TRBD2 matching 12 bases. The CDR3 totals 15 residues. CDR1 is SSHAT and CDR2 is FNYEAQ in the germline V gene (reference sequence). Written as DNA, the CDR3 is TGTGCTAGCAGCTTAGCGGGACTAGCGGGAGAGACCCAGTACTTC. Protein: CASSLAGLAGETQYF. Using reference TRBV7-7 and TRBJ2-5 for the parts outside the CDR3, the full variable domain is GAGVSQSPRYKVTKRGQDVTLRCDPISSHATLYWYQQALGQGPEFLTYFNYEAQPDKSGLPSDRFSAERPEGSISTLTIQRTEQRDSAMYRCASSLAGLAGETQYFGPGTRLLVL.

A single count supports this clone. The chain joins TRBV27 to TRBJ2-1; TRBD2 agrees at 8 bases. Per the germline V gene, CDR1 is MNHEY and CDR2 is SMNVEV (reference sequence). With V trimmed by 8 bases and J by 8 bases, 8 bases remained unmatched. The CDR3 runs to 13 residues. The CDR3 loop reads CASLGLDAYEQFF. In nucleotides, the CDR3 is TGTGCCAGCCTGGGACTAGATGCCTATGAGCAGTTCTTC.

V and J are TRBV5-4 and TRBJ2-7; 8 bases are shared with TRBD1. CDR3 length: 14 residues. Losses at the gene ends were 4 bases for V and 3 bases for J; bases not matched to a gene: 6. The germline gives CDR1 SGHNT, CDR2 YYREEE (reference sequence). DNA for the CDR3: TGTGCCAGCAGCAAAGACAGGGGAGACTACGAGCAGTACTTC. Translating gives CASSKDRGDYEQYF.

This chain uses TRBV6-1 with TRBJ1-1; no clear D gene. Germline CDR1 and CDR2: MNHNS and SASEGT. CDR3 length: 14 residues. V lost 2 bases to trimming and J lost 11 bases, with 18 bases between them. The CDR3 DNA follows: TGTGCCAGCAGTGAATTCGGGGTCTTTATTGTGGCTTTCTTT. Amino acid sequence: CASSEFGVFIVAFF.

CDR3 region: CAISERYNEQFF. Written as DNA, the CDR3 is TGTGCCATCAGTGAACGGTACAATGAGCAGTTCTTC. V is TRBV10-3 and J is TRBJ2-1, with no clear D. This CDR3 spans 12 amino acids. The V end lost 3 bases, the J end lost 4 bases, and 4 bases lay between the germline ends. From germline, CDR1 is ENHRY and CDR2 SYGVKD.

The chain employs TRBV19 and TRBJ2-7, with TRBD1 matching 7 bases. CDR3 length: 14 amino acids. V lost 6 bases and J lost 4; bases outside the gene matches: 9. Germline V gene data show CDR1 as LNHDA and CDR2 as SQIVND (reference sequence). The CDR3 DNA is TGTGCCAGTAGCCGCTCCGGGACAGATTACGAGCAGTACTTC. Its protein product is CASSRSGTDYEQYF. Full variable domain (remainder filled in from reference TRBV19 and TRBJ2-7): DGGITQSPKYLFRKEGQNVTLSCEQNLNHDAMYWYRQDPGQGLRLIYYSQIVNDFQKGDIAEGYSVSREKKESFPLTVTSAQKNPTAFYLCASSRSGTDYEQYFGPGTRLTVT.